This TCR beta chain was sequenced during a study of T cell responses to AZD1222 COVID-19 vaccine (dated by TCRdb to about 2021). For the wider study: AZD1222 recipients with second doses at about 4 weeks or about 12 weeks were pooled, because spike-specific TCR depth and breadth did not differ between schedules. Enrollment into the trials was organized by age into subgroups of 18-55, 56-69 and 70-plus years, and those subgroups contained roughly 150, 30 and 60 TCR-sequenced participants, respectively. TCR sequencing was performed for roughly 250 trial participants, of whom about 200 were given two doses of AZD1222 and 26 were given two doses of MenACWY control vaccine.

The CDR3 regions of human TCRbeta chains were subjected to immunosequencing. On the authors' methods: Repertoire TCRs were checked for matches against a reference library of SARS-CoV-2-specific TCRs that had been generated using the MIRA antigen-specificity platform. Breadth meant the fraction of unique TCRs that were SARS-CoV-2-associated, whereas depth meant the fraction of total T cells that were SARS-CoV-2-associated. Using the MIRA data, each spike-specific TCR was assigned both to the spike region to which the TCR was reactive and to a CD4 or CD8 class. Log10-transformed breadth and depth values were compared by one-way ANOVA with Sidak's multiple comparisons tests. TCRdb took this table from immuneACCESS and kept in-frame rearrangements with V and J called. Such tables lack part of the clones; where checked against another copy, unresolved V genes explain under half of the gap, and the rest is unexplained. V, J and clone size are those of that table, while D and trimming were read from the DNA. This sample is represented by approximately 110,000 clones; roughly 87% of them were singletons. Roughly a tenth of the sample rests with the top ten.

This clone has at least ten counts. What antigen it recognizes has not been identified. Base qualities are missing; no much larger clone stands one base away. Here is what the overall study found, with its caveats: Conclusions about previously exposed vaccinees were limited because only a handful of AZD1222 recipients were SARS-CoV-2 seropositive at baseline. Reportedly, close to half of the unique spike-specific TCRs recognized epitopes lying outside the regions that are mutated in the B.1.351 and B.1.1.7 variants. Vaccine-associated CD4 TCRs spanned the whole spike protein, with dominant responses in regions 160-218 and 743-854. Because no day 14 peak-response samples were available, repertoires were characterized only after the peak T cell response. Most participants were white British and females outnumbered males, and the authors suggested that clonal diversity may have been underestimated. In the small 56-69-year group, the increase in depth fell short of significance, most likely because of low power. After two AZD1222 doses, both the breadth and the depth of spike-specific TCRs were significantly higher than at day 0 and than in MenACWY recipients.

The meaning of the sample's time point label: baseline before first vaccination. The vaccinee samples were drawn from two UK trials, COV001 and COV002, one of which was a single-blind randomized controlled phase 2/3 trial testing AZD1222 (ChAdOx1 nCoV-19) in healthy adults. For TCRbeta chain sequencing, PBMC samples from trial participants were taken at day 0 and at day 28 after the second dose. Here the sequenced sample was peripheral blood, taken on day 0 of AZD1222 vaccination. The clonotype was recovered from an adult in good health.

The DNA sequence is TGCAGTGCTAGTACTGACACTGAAGCTTTCTTT. Translated, it reads CSASTDTEAFF. This chain is built from TRBV20-1 and TRBJ1-1, with no D gene named confidently. The junction carries 5 bases between V and J, which are trimmed by 3 bases and 3 bases respectively. From the cysteine through the phenylalanine, the CDR3 covers 11 amino acids. Only the CDR3 DNA is retained, 33 bases long and in frame from the first base. The germline V gene (reference sequence) yields DFQATT for CDR1 and SNEGSKA for CDR2.